The 6 T cell receptor beta chains below come from one sample, sequenced in a study of long-term antiretroviral therapy in people with HIV. With survey level as its setting, the immunoSEQ assay was v3.0. The repertoire was sequenced with immunoSEQ multiplex PCR; TCRdb's copy has only in-frame clones and lacks some. The table includes over 30,000 clones, approximately 87% detected once. Specimen: unsorted PBMCs, collected 1.2 years after starting antiretroviral therapy. All receptors derive from a woman aged 50 to 60 with HIV.

Written as DNA, the CDR3 is TGCGCCAGCAGCATGGGGACAGGGGGCTCTTCGGAAGCTTTCTTT. It yields the protein CASSMGTGGSSEAFF. This chain links TRBV5-1 with TRBJ1-1; 12 bases are a match to TRBD1. CDR1 and CDR2 (germline): SGHRS, YFSETQ. The CDR3 has 15 residues. After removal of 4 bases from V and 8 bases from J, the junction contained 9 bases not matched to a gene.

The genes are TRBV5-1 and TRBJ2-7; 8 positions match TRBD1. Trimming at V came to 4 bases and at J to 6 bases, leaving 12 bases not matched to a gene. This CDR3 region has 15 residues. Per germline, CDR1 SGHRS and CDR2 YFSETQ. The DNA for the CDR3 is TGCGCCAGCAGCGAAAACCCGACAGGGGTGGGCGAGCAGTACTTC. This translates into CASSENPTGVGEQYF.

The chain employs TRBV7-3 and TRBJ2-2; 10 bases match TRBD1. J was trimmed by 6 bases and V by 2 bases; bases with no gene match: 3. The germline V gene has CDR1 SGHTA and CDR2 FQGTGA. This CDR3 comprises 15 residues. The DNA for the CDR3 is TGTGCCAGCAGCTTAGGGGGGACAGGGGCCGGGGAGCTGTTTTTT. It specifies CASSLGGTGAGELFF.

This clone was counted once. The rearrangement links TRBV4-1 to TRBJ1-6; a weak D match, TRBD1 (5 bases). Germline V gene lookup returns CDR1 MGHRA and CDR2 YSYEKL. V was trimmed by 1 base and J by 7 bases, leaving 14 bases between them. This CDR3 comprises 16 residues. CDR3 coding DNA: TGCGCCAGCAGCCAAGGGTCCGGGGCACTAAATTCACCCCTCCACTTT. Protein sequence: CASSQGSGALNSPLHF.

The V and J genes are TRBV5-1 and TRBJ1-5, with D perhaps TRBD1 (5 bases). The CDR3 covers 16 residues. CDR1 is SGHRS and CDR2 is YFSETQ in the germline V gene. Trimming removed 4 bases at V and 1 base at J, with 15 bases between. The CDR3 loop is CASSPGPPGSNQPQHF. The CDR3 coding sequence is TGCGCCAGCAGCCCGGGTCCCCCAGGGAGCAATCAGCCCCAGCATTTT.

The chain recombines TRBV7-2 with TRBJ2-3; TRBD1 matches at 8 bases. The CDR3 contains 14 residues. Per germline, CDR1 SGHTA and CDR2 FQGNSA. The J segment lost 4 bases and the V segment lost 5 bases, leaving 5 bases of the junction unmatched. CDR3 sequence reads: CASSPTGEADTQYF. In DNA, the CDR3 is TGTGCCAGCAGCCCGACAGGGGAGGCAGATACGCAGTATTTT.